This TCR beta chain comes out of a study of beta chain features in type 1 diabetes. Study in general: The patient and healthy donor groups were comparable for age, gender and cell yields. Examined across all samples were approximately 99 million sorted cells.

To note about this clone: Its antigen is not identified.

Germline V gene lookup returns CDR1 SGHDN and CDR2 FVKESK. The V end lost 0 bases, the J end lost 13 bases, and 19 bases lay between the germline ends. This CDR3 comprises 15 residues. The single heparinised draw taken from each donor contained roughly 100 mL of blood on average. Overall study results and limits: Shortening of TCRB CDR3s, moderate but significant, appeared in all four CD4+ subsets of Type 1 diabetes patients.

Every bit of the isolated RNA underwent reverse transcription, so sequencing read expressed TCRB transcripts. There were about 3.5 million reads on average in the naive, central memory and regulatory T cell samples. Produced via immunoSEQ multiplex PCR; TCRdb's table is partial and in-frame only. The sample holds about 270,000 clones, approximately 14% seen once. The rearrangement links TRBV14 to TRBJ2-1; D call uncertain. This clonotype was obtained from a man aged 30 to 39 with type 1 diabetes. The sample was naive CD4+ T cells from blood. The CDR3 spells CASSQDLVSRLLQFF. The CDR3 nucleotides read TGTGCCAGCAGCCAAGATCTGGTATCAAGACTTCTTCAGTTCTTC.